The 23 T cell receptor beta chains reported below all come from one sample, sequenced in a study of T cell clonotyping in hematopoietic cell transplantation. Assay used: immunoSEQ multiplex PCR; TCRdb lists only in-frame clones, some missing. The table lists 9,500 to 15,000 clones, 75% to 90% of them singletons. Sequenced sample: peripheral blood mononuclear cells. All receptors come from a human donor who either received an allogeneic hematopoietic cell transplant for a myeloid malignancy or was a related donor (not recorded which). Some clones in this sample may be carry-over from other donors' samples.

The rearrangement uses TRBV5-1 and TRBJ1-4, with D uncertain. The germline V gene encodes CDR1 SGHRS and CDR2 YFSETQ. The CDR3 covers 16 residues. With 4 bases removed from V and 2 bases from J, the gap between germline ends came to 15 bases. The CDR3 is CASSRPEFGTNEKLFF. The DNA of the CDR3 is TGCGCCAGCAGCCGCCCGGAATTTGGGACTAATGAAAAACTGTTTTTT.

The chain uses TRBV4-2 and TRBJ2-1; D is perhaps TRBD1 (6 bases). The CDR3 contains 15 residues. CDR1 and CDR2 from the germline V gene are LGHNA and YNFKEQ. V was clipped by 0 bases and J by 7 bases, with 13 bases between them. CDR3 bases: TGTGCCAGCAGCCAAGATTTAGGGGGATGGAATGAGCAGTTCTTC. It translates to CASSQDLGGWNEQFF.

The V and J genes are TRBV10-1 and TRBJ1-1, with D possibly TRBD1 on 6 matching bases. The ends were cut back, 4 bases at V and 4 bases at J, with 13 bases in the middle. Germline V gene lookup returns CDR1 WNHNN and CDR2 SYGVQD (reference sequence). CDR3 length: 14 residues. The CDR3 reads CASSARGGLTEAFF. The DNA for the CDR3 is TGCGCCAGCAGTGCCAGGGGAGGGCTCACTGAAGCTTTCTTT.

The V and J genes are TRBV7-9 and TRBJ1-1; 7 bases are a match to TRBD1. CDR1 and CDR2 from the germline V gene are SEHNR and FQNEAQ (reference sequence). With V trimmed by 3 bases and J by 8 bases, 3 bases remained unmatched. This CDR3 contains 12 residues. The CDR3 DNA is TGTGCCAGCAGCTTGGGGGACAGAGAAGCTTTCTTT. Translated: CASSLGDREAFF. The whole variable domain, remainder taken from reference TRBV7-9 and TRBJ1-1, is DTGVSQNPRHKITKRGQNVTFRCDPISEHNRLYWYRQTLGQGPEFLTYFQNEAQLEKSRLLSDRFSAERPKGSFSTLEIQRTEQGDSAMYLCASSLGDREAFFGQGTRLTVV.

In its sample, this clone was seen once. V and J are TRBV9 and TRBJ2-7, with 9 bases aligning to TRBD2. V was pared by 4 bases and J by 6 bases, with 8 bases of the junction left unmatched. This CDR3 contains 14 residues. Germline V gene data show CDR1 as SGDLS and CDR2 as YYNGEE. CDR3 loop: CASSPAGGRAEQYF. The CDR3 DNA reads as TGTGCCAGCAGCCCAGCGGGGGGTCGCGCCGAGCAGTACTTC.

Turning to this clone: Additional DNA sequences in this sample encode the identical CDR3. The V call is TRBV2, the J call TRBJ1-2, with a weak D call TRBD1 (6 bases). This CDR3 is built from 12 residues. Per the germline V gene, CDR1 is SNHLY and CDR2 is FYNNEI. The V end lost 3 bases, the J end lost 8 bases, and 10 bases lay between the germline ends. The CDR3 DNA follows: TGTGCCAGCAGTGAGTCAGGGGTCGGCTACACCTTC. Encoded protein: CASSESGVGYTF.

CDR3: CASSPLSYEQYF. The CDR3 bases are TGTGCCAGCTCACCTCTGAGCTACGAGCAGTACTTC. The chain uses TRBV18 and TRBJ2-7; unclear D gene. The germline gives CDR1 KGHSH, CDR2 LQKENI. The germline V and J ends were trimmed by 3 bases and 3 bases, with 6 bases remaining between them. The CDR3 runs to 12 residues.

The J gene is TRBJ2-3, the V gene TRBV5-1; the D call may be TRBD1 or TRBD2 (6 bases each). Looked up from germline, CDR1 is SGHRS and CDR2 is YFSETQ. The CDR3 length is 17 residues. V was pared by 1 base and J by 4 bases, with 19 bases between. CDR3 nucleotides: TGCGCCAGCAGCTTGCAACTAGCAGGGGATTTCCCAGATACGCAGTATTTT. It yields the protein CASSLQLAGDFPDTQYF. The complete variable domain, with remaining parts taken from reference TRBV5-1 and TRBJ2-3, reads KAGVTQTPRYLIKTRGQQVTLSCSPISGHRSVSWYQQTPGQGLQFLFEYFSETQRNKGNFPGRFSGRQFSNSRSEMNVSTLELGDSALYLCASSLQLAGDFPDTQYFGPGTRLTVL.

This chain joins TRBV10-3 and TRBJ1-2; 10 bases are a match to TRBD1. The CDR3 has 14 amino acids. Trimming at V came to 10 bases and at J to 7 bases, leaving 12 bases not matched to a gene. Per germline, CDR1 ENHRY and CDR2 SYGVKD. CDR3 amino acids: CATQAGTGERGYTF. DNA for the CDR3: TGTGCCACCCAAGCCGGGACAGGGGAGCGTGGCTACACCTTC.

The chain is built from TRBV4-3 and TRBJ1-3; D unresolved. The CDR3 spans 15 residues. Germline V gene data show CDR1 as LGHNA and CDR2 as YSLEER. The V end lost 0 bases, the J end lost 1 base, and 7 bases lay between the germline ends. The CDR3 sequence is CASSQDRGSGNTIYF. Here the CDR3 DNA reads TGCGCCAGCAGCCAAGATCGGGGATCTGGAAACACCATATATTTT.

The chain recombines TRBV9 with TRBJ2-3; no definite D call. Deletions cut 0 bases from V and 5 bases from J, with 13 bases between. CDR1 is SGDLS, CDR2 YYNGEE, per germline. CDR3 length equals 15 residues. The CDR3: CASSVGGTVGDTQYF. The CDR3 DNA reads TGTGCCAGCAGCGTAGGAGGAACAGTAGGAGATACGCAGTATTTT.

V and J are TRBV19 and TRBJ1-3; D remains ambiguous. V lost 3 bases and J 0 bases, leaving 9 bases between the germline ends. There are 15 residues in the CDR3. CDR1 is LNHDA, CDR2 SQIVND, per germline (reference sequence). CDR3 region: CASSIRFFSGNTIYF. The CDR3 DNA reads TGTGCCAGTAGTATCCGGTTTTTCTCTGGAAACACCATATATTTT.

This chain connects TRBV30 to TRBJ2-5; TRBD2 aligns across 10 bases. This CDR3 is built from 15 residues. From germline, CDR1 is GTSNPN and CDR2 SVGIG (reference sequence). J was trimmed by 4 bases and V by 5 bases; bases with no gene match: 10. CDR3 amino acids: CAWAYLAGGRETQYF. In DNA form, the CDR3 reads TGTGCCTGGGCATATTTAGCGGGGGGCAGAGAGACCCAGTACTTC.

This clone appeared a single time. The CDR3 sequence: CASSLEAGRSYEQYF. CDR3 nucleotides: TGTGCCAGCAGCTTGGAAGCGGGGCGCTCCTACGAGCAGTACTTC. J is TRBJ2-7 and V is TRBV5-4; 7 bases line up with TRBD2. Germline trimming cut 0 bases from V and 0 bases from J; bases unmatched to any gene: 3. CDR1 and CDR2 from the germline V gene are SGHNT and YYREEE (reference sequence). The CDR3 runs 15 residues.

This clone appeared a single time. The chain carries TRBV5-1 and TRBJ2-3, with 9 bases fitting TRBD2. Losses at the gene ends were 4 bases for V and 5 bases for J; bases not matched to a gene: 5. Per germline, CDR1 SGHRS and CDR2 YFSETQ. The CDR3 is made up of 14 amino acids. CDR3 coding DNA: TGCGCCAGCAGCGCCGATAGCGGGGGAGATACGCAGTATTTT. It is translated as CASSADSGGDTQYF.

The chain employs TRBV7-6 and TRBJ2-3; TRBD2 matches 10 bases. From germline, CDR1 is SGHVS and CDR2 FNYEAQ. With V trimmed by 4 bases and J by 0 bases, 7 bases remained unmatched. The CDR3 has 17 residues. CDR3 in DNA: TGTGCCAGCAGCTCCCTTCTAGCGGGGGCCAGCACAGATACGCAGTATTTT. Translation gives CASSSLLAGASTDTQYF.

This clone showed up just a few times. The rearrangement links TRBV5-4 to TRBJ1-6; 9 nucleotides match TRBD1. J was trimmed by 10 bases and V by 3 bases; bases with no gene match: 5. This CDR3 spans 14 amino acids. Germline-derived CDR1 and CDR2 are SGHNT and YYREEE (reference sequence). CDR3 bases: TGTGCCAGCAGCTCAGGGACAGGGCTATCACCCCTCCACTTT. Translated, it gives CASSSGTGLSPLHF.

The genes are TRBV7-9 and TRBJ1-5; TRBD1 is a possible D gene (5 bases). The CDR3 is 14 residues long. The germline V and J ends were trimmed by 5 bases and 4 bases, with 12 bases remaining between them. The V gene's germline CDR1 is SEHNR and CDR2 FQNEAQ (reference sequence). The CDR3 here is CASSPMGGNQPQHF. The CDR3 nucleotides are TGTGCCAGCAGCCCCATGGGGGGGAATCAGCCCCAGCATTTT.

The rearrangement uses TRBV19 and TRBJ1-5, with D uncertain. V was clipped by 3 bases and J by 6 bases, with 9 bases between them. There are 13 residues in the CDR3. Germline CDR1 reads LNHDA; CDR2 reads SQIVND (reference sequence). The CDR3 nucleotides read TGTGCCAGTAGTATGAGGCAGGCTCAGCCCCAGCATTTT. Protein sequence: CASSMRQAQPQHF.

This clone was recorded only once. The V call is TRBV7-9, the J call TRBJ1-5; D call uncertain. This CDR3 is 13 amino acids long. The germline gives CDR1 SEHNR, CDR2 FQNEAQ (reference sequence). The germline V and J ends were trimmed by 2 bases and 1 base, with 3 bases remaining between them. The CDR3 here is CASSLSSNQPQHF. The CDR3, as DNA: TGTGCCAGCAGCTTAAGCAGCAATCAGCCCCAGCATTTT.

The count of this clone is one. CDR3 protein: CAWSTRLSLTDTQYF. DNA for the CDR3: TGTGCCTGGTCGACGAGGCTTTCGCTCACAGATACGCAGTATTTT. The genes are TRBV30 and TRBJ2-3, with D uncertain. CDR3 length: 15 amino acids. Germline values: CDR1 GTSNPN, CDR2 SVGIG (reference sequence). Trimming took 5 bases from V and 2 from J, leaving 17 bases between them.

The chain recombines TRBV19 with TRBJ2-7, with 8 bases fitting TRBD2. V dropped 7 bases and J dropped 3; count of bases not matched to a gene: 11. This CDR3 region has 15 residues. In germline, CDR1 is LNHDA, CDR2 SQIVND (reference sequence). Here the CDR3 reads CASNNGGGGHYEQYF. The CDR3, as DNA: TGTGCCAGTAACAACGGGGGGGGCGGACACTACGAGCAGTACTTC.

This chain connects TRBV19 to TRBJ1-2; possible D gene TRBD1, 5 bases. Germline CDR1 and CDR2: LNHDA and SQIVND (reference sequence). This CDR3 is 13 amino acids long. Trimming removed 10 bases from V and 4 bases from J, with 16 bases in between. The CDR3 DNA sequence: TGTGCCACCCTTGGGACTCCTTCCTATGGCTACACCTTC. It translates to CATLGTPSYGYTF.